This T cell receptor (beta chain) was recorded in a study of beta chain features in type 1 diabetes. Study in general: Across all samples, roughly 100,000,000 sorted cells were examined.

This clone was seen more than once but under ten times. What it recognizes is unknown. This specimen includes other DNA sequences encoding the same CDR3. V dropped 3 bases and J dropped 5 bases, with 8 bases sitting between them. The CDR3 has 12 residues. Germline CDR1 and CDR2: SGHRS and YFSETQ. Of the isolated RNA, all was reverse transcribed, and so the sequenced material was expressed TCRB transcripts. The data were produced by immunoSEQ multiplex PCR, yet TCRdb's version contains in-frame clones alone and is incomplete. In the table there are 900,000 or so clones, 15% to 20% of which are singletons. General study points: Moderate but significant shortening of TCRB CDR3s was recorded in all four CD4+ subsets from Type 1 diabetes patients. PCR might preferentially amplify shorter templates, equally in patients and controls. Reads derived from cDNA could over-represent cells showing high TCR expression.

The clonotype comes from a young woman in good health. The sample consisted of naive CD4+ T cells from blood. The chain recombines TRBV5-1 with TRBJ2-5; tentatively, D is TRBD1 (6 bases). The CDR3 reads CASSSTGETQYF. CDR3 nucleotides: TGCGCCAGCAGCTCCACAGGGGAGACCCAGTACTTC.